This TCR beta chain came from a study of blood T cell repertoires in COVID-19. Method: immunoSEQ multiplex PCR; TCRdb's copy keeps in-frame clones and lacks some. The table lists about 200,000 clones, roughly 87% of them singletons. The germline gives CDR1 SNHLY, CDR2 FYNNEI. CDR3 length: 14 amino acids. Trimming cost V 5 bases and J 3 bases; bases outside gene matches: 3. The chain links TRBV2 to TRBJ1-2; 10 bases are a match to TRBD1. The clonotype was recovered from a man aged 55 to 70 with active or convalescent COVID-19. The material sequenced was peripheral blood. The CDR3 here is CASSRQGADYGYTF. In DNA, the CDR3 is TGTGCCAGCAGTCGACAGGGGGCGGACTATGGCTACACCTTC.